Following are 22 T cell receptor beta chains from one sample sequenced in a study of T cell responses to AZD1222 COVID-19 vaccine. The data were produced by immunoSEQ multiplex PCR, yet TCRdb's version contains in-frame clones alone and is incomplete. The profile covers about 100,000 clones, with about 93% appearing a single time and roughly 1.7% taken by the ten largest. The specimen was peripheral blood, collected on day 0 of AZD1222 vaccination. The receptors originated from an adult in good health.

The chain is built from TRBV7-8 and TRBJ2-1; D unclear. The V end lost 2 bases, the J end lost 0 bases, and 11 bases lay between the germline ends. This CDR3 region has 16 residues. Germline V CDR1 and CDR2: SGHVS, FQNEAQ. The CDR3 is CASSLYRASSYNEQFF. CDR3 nucleotide sequence: TGTGCCAGCAGCTTATATAGGGCCAGCTCCTACAATGAGCAGTTCTTC. The entire variable domain, with the rest obtained from reference TRBV7-8 and TRBJ2-1, is as follows: GAGVSQSPRYKVAKRGQDVALRCDPISGHVSLFWYQQALGQGPEFLTYFQNEAQLDKSGLPSDRFFAERPEGSVSTLKIQRTQQEDSAVYLCASSLYRASSYNEQFFGPGTRLTVL.

The gene calls are TRBV18 and TRBJ2-1; 7 bases map to TRBD2. CDR3 length: 14 residues. V lost 5 bases and J lost 5; bases outside the gene matches: 6. Per the germline V gene, CDR1 is KGHSH and CDR2 is LQKENI. The CDR3 nucleotides read TGTGCCAGCTCAACAACTAGCGTGGACAATGAGCAGTTCTTC. Translated: CASSTTSVDNEQFF. The variable domain in full, with the rest retrieved from reference TRBV18 and TRBJ2-1, is NAGVMQNPRHLVRRRGQEARLRCSPMKGHSHVYWYRQLPEEGLKFMVYLQKENIIDESGMPKERFSAEFPKEGPSILRIQQVVRGDSAAYFCASSTTSVDNEQFFGPGTRLTVL.

V usage is TRBV28 and J usage is TRBJ2-7, with 12 bases that match TRBD1. Per the germline V gene, CDR1 is MDHEN and CDR2 is SYDVKM. Trimming cost V 3 bases and J 0 bases; bases outside gene matches: 12. This CDR3 contains 19 residues. CDR3 nucleotide sequence: TGTGCCAGCAGTTTTAGGGACAGGGGGCTAGTACTGAACTCCTACGAGCAGTACTTC. This encodes CASSFRDRGLVLNSYEQYF.

The gene calls are TRBV27 and TRBJ1-6; possible D gene TRBD1, 6 bases. V lost 6 bases, J lost 4 bases, and 10 bases lay in between. Looked up from germline, CDR1 is MNHEY and CDR2 is SMNVEV (reference sequence). The CDR3 spans 14 residues. This chain's CDR3 is CASSTGQYNSPLHF. CDR3 DNA sequence: TGTGCCAGCAGCACCGGACAGTATAATTCACCCCTCCACTTT.

The chain has TRBV11-1 and TRBJ2-7; 8 nucleotides line up with TRBD1. The CDR3 has 14 amino acids. V was pared by 5 bases and J by 7 bases, with 10 bases of the junction left unmatched. The germline V gene encodes CDR1 SGHAT and CDR2 FQDESV (reference sequence). The CDR3 DNA follows: TGTGCCAGCAGCCCCTCCAGGGGGCAGGGGGAGCAGTACTTC. Its protein is CASSPSRGQGEQYF.

The rearrangement joins TRBV5-1 to TRBJ2-5; tentatively, D is TRBD1 or TRBD2 (6 bases each). Trimming took 7 bases from V and 1 from J, leaving 14 bases between them. CDR1 and CDR2 (germline): SGHRS, YFSETQ. The CDR3 has 14 amino acids. CDR3 amino acids: CASAGGGSQETQYF. The CDR3 coding sequence is TGCGCCAGCGCTGGAGGGGGGTCCCAAGAGACCCAGTACTTC.

This clone was observed once. This rearrangement joins TRBV5-1 to TRBJ1-4; 8 nucleotides match TRBD1. Germline CDR1 and CDR2: SGHRS and YFSETQ. The CDR3 is made up of 16 amino acids. V shed 0 bases and J 4 bases; nucleotides not matched to a gene: 5. The CDR3 protein is CASSLAPGQDNEKLFF. The CDR3 DNA sequence: TGCGCCAGCAGCTTGGCGCCGGGACAGGATAATGAAAAACTGTTTTTT.

The chain is built from TRBV30 and TRBJ2-1; 13 positions agree with TRBD2. V was pared by 8 bases and J by 3 bases, with 1 base of the junction left unmatched. Germline CDR1 and CDR2: GTSNPN and SVGIG (reference sequence). This CDR3 has 13 amino acids. CDR3 residues: CAGTSGNYNEQFF. The CDR3 DNA sequence: TGTGCCGGGACTAGCGGGAACTACAATGAGCAGTTCTTC.

Details on this clone: One junction end disagrees with the germline gene, perhaps due to a read error. This chain joins TRBV7-7 and TRBJ2-7; D gene ambiguous. This CDR3 has 14 residues. Per the germline V gene, CDR1 is SSHAT and CDR2 is FNYEAQ (reference sequence). The CDR3 DNA sequence: TGTGCTAGCAGCCCCACCATTTCCTCCTACGAGCAGTACTTC. This codes for CASSPTISSYEQYF.

The J gene is TRBJ1-2, the V gene TRBV27, with D possibly being TRBD1 (5 bases). Germline assignment: CDR1 MNHEY and CDR2 SMNVEV (reference sequence). V lost 3 bases, J lost 0 bases, and 8 bases lay in between. The CDR3 is 14 amino acids. DNA for the CDR3: TGTGCCAGCAGTTTCCAGGGTTCTAACTATGGCTACACCTTC. Translating it yields CASSFQGSNYGYTF.

The rearrangement links TRBV6-1 to TRBJ2-2; TRBD1 is a possible D gene (5 bases). The germline V gene encodes CDR1 MNHNS and CDR2 SASEGT. V was trimmed by 0 bases and J by 4 bases, leaving 9 bases between them. The CDR3 has 15 residues. The CDR3 nucleotides are TGTGCCAGCAGTGAAGCAGGGGAAGGCACCGGGGAGCTGTTTTTT. Residues: CASSEAGEGTGELFF.

The chain joins TRBV27 to TRBJ2-7; 8 bases are shared with TRBD2. Losses at the gene ends were 2 bases for V and 0 bases for J; bases not matched to a gene: 6. The CDR3 has 16 residues. The germline gives CDR1 MNHEY, CDR2 SMNVEV (reference sequence). The CDR3 coding sequence is TGTGCCAGCAGTTTACTAGCGGGCCTCGTCTCCTACGAGCAGTACTTC. This encodes CASSLLAGLVSYEQYF.

The V call is TRBV10-3, the J call TRBJ1-5; D ambiguous. V was trimmed by 3 bases and J by 4 bases, leaving 10 bases between them. Germline CDR1 ENHRY, CDR2 SYGVKD. This CDR3 is 14 amino acids long. The chain's CDR3 is CAISEGGGNQPQHF. DNA for the CDR3: TGTGCCATCAGTGAAGGAGGAGGGAATCAGCCCCAGCATTTT.

The rearrangement uses TRBV5-1 and TRBJ2-3; TRBD2 agrees at 9 bases. The V and J ends lost 0 bases and 4 bases, in that order; junction bases with no gene match: 3. This CDR3 spans 15 amino acids. Germline assignment: CDR1 SGHRS and CDR2 YFSETQ. The CDR3 sequence is CASSLVAGDPDTQYF. DNA of the CDR3: TGCGCCAGCAGCTTGGTAGCGGGAGACCCAGATACGCAGTATTTT.

This chain connects TRBV7-9 to TRBJ2-7, with TRBD2 identical over 14 bases. The CDR3 spans 16 residues. Germline V CDR1 and CDR2: SEHNR, FQNEAQ (reference sequence). With V trimmed by 6 bases and J by 4 bases, 8 bases remained unmatched. The CDR3 DNA is TGTGCCAGCAGGGCCGGGACTAGCGGGAGTCGATACGAGCAGTACTTC. This sequence encodes CASRAGTSGSRYEQYF.

CDR3: CASSTGQGVDTQYF. The CDR3 DNA reads TGTGCCAGCAGCACGGGACAGGGTGTAGATACGCAGTATTTT. J is TRBJ2-3 and V is TRBV5-8; 9 bases align to TRBD1. Per germline, CDR1 SGHTS and CDR2 YDEGEE. The CDR3 has 14 residues. The trim removed 4 bases at V and 5 bases at J, leaving 5 bases unmatched. Filled out from reference TRBV5-8 and TRBJ2-3, the complete variable domain reads EAGVTQSPTHLIKTRGQQATLRCSPISGHTSVYWYQQALGLGLQFLLWYDEGEERNRGNFPPRFSGRQFPNYSSELNVNALELEDSALYLCASSTGQGVDTQYFGPGTRLTVL.

The genes are TRBV7-9 and TRBJ1-2; D not resolved. Trimming cost V 3 bases and J 4 bases, with 9 bases left between them. This CDR3 is 13 amino acids long. CDR1 is SEHNR, CDR2 FQNEAQ, per germline (reference sequence). The CDR3 loop reads CASSLTRSYGYTF. The CDR3 nucleotides read TGTGCCAGCAGCTTGACCAGAAGCTATGGCTACACCTTC.

This clone was observed a handful of times. The chain is built from TRBV11-2 and TRBJ1-1; 10 bases match TRBD1. V lost 0 bases to trimming and J lost 5 bases; unmatched junction nucleotides: 6. Germline V gives CDR1 SGHAT, CDR2 FQNNGV. The CDR3 runs 16 residues. The chain's CDR3 is CASSLDLGQGRTEAFF. In DNA form, the CDR3 reads TGTGCCAGCAGCTTAGATCTGGGACAGGGGAGGACTGAAGCTTTCTTT.

The chain uses TRBV18 and TRBJ2-5; no definite D call. The CDR3 consists of 13 residues. Looked up from germline, CDR1 is KGHSH and CDR2 is LQKENI. V dropped 2 bases and J dropped 5 bases, with 9 bases sitting between them. Written as DNA, the CDR3 is TGTGCCAGCTCACCAAGCTCAAGGGAGACCCAGTACTTC. It is translated as CASSPSSRETQYF.

V gene TRBV7-9 combines with J gene TRBJ1-5, with 11 bases lining up with TRBD1. J lost 7 bases, V lost 3 bases, and 5 bases had no gene match. Germline V gene sequence: CDR1 SEHNR, CDR2 FQNEAQ (reference sequence). The CDR3 loop spans 15 amino acids. The CDR3 reads CASSLGDRGSQPQHF. CDR3 coding DNA: TGTGCCAGCAGCTTGGGGGACAGGGGGTCACAGCCCCAGCATTTT.

This clone has just one count. The chain is built from TRBV27 and TRBJ2-7, with 11 bases lining up with TRBD2. V lost 6 bases and J lost 4; bases outside the gene matches: 8. The germline gives CDR1 MNHEY, CDR2 SMNVEV (reference sequence). The CDR3 runs 15 residues. The CDR3, as DNA: TGTGCCAGCAGAAAGGGTACTAGCGGGAGTTACGAGCAGTACTTC. It encodes CASRKGTSGSYEQYF.

About this clone: The junction departs from germline at one end; a sequencing error may be responsible. The chain has TRBV6-5 and TRBJ2-2; D gene unclear. This CDR3 is 10 amino acids long. Germline V gene data show CDR1 as MNHEY and CDR2 as SVGAGI. The CDR3 sequence: CASNPPSWVF. Here the CDR3 DNA reads TGTGCCAGCAACCCGCCATCCTGGGTTTTT.